The entry below gives a single TCR beta chain sequence along with its context. Libraries were prepared by immunoSEQ multiplex PCR; TCRdb keeps only in-frame clonotypes and omits some of them. In the table there are some 150,000 clones, about 88% of which are singletons. This specimen comes from a study of blood T cell repertoires in COVID-19. Turning to the study itself: T cells, B-cell-depleted T cells, or PBMCs supplied cDNA or gDNA.

This CDR3 spans 16 amino acids. Germline values: CDR1 MGHRA, CDR2 YSYEKL. The J segment lost 5 bases and the V segment lost 1 base, leaving 9 bases of the junction unmatched. The rearrangement joins TRBV4-1 to TRBJ2-5; TRBD2 aligns across 8 bases. This TCR was sampled from a human donor in a cohort sampled during active COVID-19. Input material: peripheral blood. CDR3 sequence (DNA): TGCGCCAGCAGCCAAGTCAATGGGCTAGCGGGTGAGACCCAGTACTTC. It specifies CASSQVNGLAGETQYF.